The rows below give T cell receptor beta chains drawn from one sample of a study of T cell repertoires in cytomegalovirus infection. TCRdb redid the calling of the reads with MiXCR, one entry per CDR3 protein. The table includes about 490,000 distinct CDR3 sequences, about 11% detected once. The sequenced material came from PBMCs. Receptors were obtained from a human donor in good health (CMV status not recorded). Some clones in this sample may be carry-over from other donors' samples. Both conserved end residues are part of each CDR3. The order of the fields is V gene, clone size, J gene, D gene, CDR3 DNA, CDR3 protein. A D gene is named only where the DNA matches it firmly. Expanded clones are given a class, and other clones once, few, many or no size at all.

TRBV7-6	many	TRBJ2-7	TRBD2	TGTGCCAGCAGCTTAGATAGCGGGAGTGGCTACGAGCAGTACTTC	CASSLDSGSGYEQYF
TRBV2	few	TRBJ2-3	.	TGTGCCAGCGTAGGTAGAGTCACAGATACGCAGTATTTT	CASVGRVTDTQYF
TRBV16	few	TRBJ1-1	.	TGTGCCAGCAGCCGACAGGACAGGAACACTGAAGCTTTCTTT	CASSRQDRNTEAFF
TRBV20-1	.	TRBJ2-2	TRBD2	TGCAGTGCTAGGCCTAGCGGGAGTACCGGGGAGCTGTTTTTT	CSARPSGSTGELFF
TRBV20-1	.	TRBJ2-7	.	TGCAGTGCTAGAGATTCTCGGGGAGCTAACGAGCAGTACTTC	CSARDSRGANEQYF
TRBV2	.	TRBJ1-5	.	TGTGCCAGCAGTTACCGGGACTTAAATCAGCCCCAGCATTTT	CASSYRDLNQPQHF
TRBV12-3/TRBV12-4	.	TRBJ1-2	TRBD1	TGTACCAGCAGTTTCCGGGACAGGGGAAAGTCAGGGCCTGGCTTCACCTTC	CTSSFRDRGKSGPGFTF
TRBV19	.	TRBJ1-5	.	TGTGCCAGTAGTATAGGGCAGGGGAATGGACAGCCCCAGCATTTT	CASSIGQGNGQPQHF
TRBV5-1	many	TRBJ2-1	.	TGCGCCAGCAGCTTTCAGAGTTACGACAATGAGCAGTTCTTC	CASSFQSYDNEQFF
TRBV2	.	TRBJ2-1	.	TGTGCCAGCAGTGCTAGAAACGGTGAGCAGTTCTTC	CASSARNGEQFF
TRBV12-3/TRBV12-4	many	TRBJ1-5	TRBD1	TGTGCCAGCAGTTCGGTCGACAGGGGCAATCAGCCCCAGCATTTT	CASSSVDRGNQPQHF
TRBV11-2	many	TRBJ1-1	.	TGTGCCAGCAGCTTAACACACATGAACACTGAAGCTTTCTTT	CASSLTHMNTEAFF
TRBV2	.	TRBJ1-1	.	TGTGCCAGCAGTGAAAGTAGGCTGGCTTTCTTT	CASSESRLAFF
TRBV7-6	many	TRBJ1-1	TRBD1	TGTGCCAGCAGCTTGGGGACAGGGTTGGATGAAGCTTTCTTT	CASSLGTGLDEAFF
TRBV6-5	many	TRBJ1-2	.	TGTGCCAGCAGTTACTCGAAGGGCCTCTATGGCTACACCTTC	CASSYSKGLYGYTF
TRBV5-4	.	TRBJ2-2	.	TGTGCCAGCAGCTCCTCGCGATTCGACACCGGGGAGCTGTTTTTT	CASSSSRFDTGELFF
TRBV2	many	TRBJ1-6	.	TGTGCCAGCACCGGGGGGGGCCTCTATAATTCACCCCTCCACTTT	CASTGGGLYNSPLHF
TRBV4-2	many	TRBJ1-1	.	TGTGCCAGCAGCCTCTCCGGACGTCCGGCGGAAGCTTTCTTT	CASSLSGRPAEAFF
TRBV7-9	many	TRBJ2-2	.	TGTGCCAGCAGCTTACTAGCAGCTCAAAACACCGGGGAGCTGTTTTTT	CASSLLAAQNTGELFF
TRBV28	many	TRBJ1-4	.	TGTGCCAGCAGTTTTAGGTGGACATTTAATGAAAAACTGTTTTTT	CASSFRWTFNEKLFF
TRBV20-1	few	TRBJ2-7	.	TGCAGTGCACAGAGAGGAGAGAGTGACTACGAGCAGTACTTC	CSAQRGESDYEQYF
TRBV11-1	few	TRBJ2-5	TRBD1	TGTGCCAGCAGCTCTAAATTGGACAGGGGGCGGCAAGAGACCCAGTACTTC	CASSSKLDRGRQETQYF
TRBV5-1	.	TRBJ1-4	.	TGCGCCAGCAGCTTCGGGGGGGATGAAAAACTGTTTTTT	CASSFGGDEKLFF
TRBV10-3	.	TRBJ1-1	TRBD1	TGTGCCATCAGAGTTTCAACAGGGGGCAGAGGGGACACTGAAGCTTTCTTT	CAIRVSTGGRGDTEAFF
TRBV7-9	many	TRBJ1-2	.	TGTGCCAGCAGCGCACGAACCGGGTCTTTCTATGGCTACACCTTC	CASSARTGSFYGYTF
TRBV2	.	TRBJ1-5	.	TGTGCCAGCTGCAGGCAGGTCAATCAGCCCCAGCATTTT	CASCRQVNQPQHF
TRBV5-6	many	TRBJ2-7	TRBD1	TGTGCCAGCAGCACCGGACAGGGACCGAGGGAGCAGTACTTC	CASSTGQGPREQYF
TRBV6-2/TRBV6-3	few	TRBJ2-5	.	TGTGCCAGCAGGTCTCACAGGGTCGAGCAAGAGACCCAGTACTTC	CASRSHRVEQETQYF
TRBV5-6	few	TRBJ1-6	.	TGTGCCAGCAGCGGGAATGTAGGGAAGTTCGGACCCCTCCACTTT	CASSGNVGKFGPLHF
TRBV12-3/TRBV12-4	many	TRBJ1-2	.	TGTGCCAGCAGCCCCCGACTGTACCTCTATGGCTACACCTTC	CASSPRLYLYGYTF
TRBV2	few	TRBJ2-1	TRBD1	TGTGCCAGCAGTGGGACAGGCAAGACCTACAATGAGCAGTTCTTC	CASSGTGKTYNEQFF
TRBV11-2	many	TRBJ2-1	.	TGTGCCAGCAGCCCAGGGGGCGGGAGGGCCTTGGGGAGCTCCTACAATGAGCAGTTCTTC	CASSPGGGRALGSSYNEQFF
TRBV12-3/TRBV12-4	many	TRBJ1-2	TRBD1	TGTGCCAGCAGACCCGAGACAGGGTTTAGTGGCTACACCTTC	CASRPETGFSGYTF
TRBV5-4	many	TRBJ1-4	.	TGTGCCAGCAGCTTGCAGGGATCAACTAATGAAAAACTGTTTTTT	CASSLQGSTNEKLFF
TRBV6-6	few	TRBJ2-7	TRBD2	TGTGCCAGCGCTAGCGGGGCGTTCTCCTACGAGCAGTACTTC	CASASGAFSYEQYF
TRBV7-9	many	TRBJ2-1	TRBD2	TGTGCCAGCAGCTTAGGGGGACGTGGGGGGGCCTACAATGAGCAGTTCTTC	CASSLGGRGGAYNEQFF
TRBV12-3/TRBV12-4	many	TRBJ1-2	TRBD1	TGTGCCAGCAGTTCTGAGGGACAGGGGGTTGGAGGCTACACCTTC	CASSSEGQGVGGYTF
TRBV19	.	TRBJ2-3	.	TGTGCCAGTAGTATCCCCGGCAGGGGAGGAGCAGATACGCAGTATTTT	CASSIPGRGGADTQYF
TRBV5-4	many	TRBJ2-4	.	TGTGCCAGCAGCGAGGACTACCCTACCCACCGGGGGGCCAAAAACATTCAGTACTTC	CASSEDYPTHRGAKNIQYF
TRBV2	.	TRBJ2-7	TRBD2	TGTGCCAGCAGTGAAGCGTGGCGGGAGGGCTCTTACGAGCAGTACTTC	CASSEAWREGSYEQYF
TRBV28	many	TRBJ2-5	.	TGTGCCAGCAGTTCCGGTAGCACGGTACCGTTTCAAGAGACCCAGTACTTC	CASSSGSTVPFQETQYF
TRBV18	many	TRBJ2-2	.	TGTGCCAGCTCCATAGGACGGTCCACCGGGGAGCTGTTTTTT	CASSIGRSTGELFF
TRBV4-2	many	TRBJ1-1	.	TGTGCCAGCAGCGGTCGGGTGGGGACTGAAGCTTTCTTT	CASSGRVGTEAFF
TRBV14	.	TRBJ2-7	.	TGTGCCAGCAGCCATTGGACCGCGAATTACTACGAGCAGTACTTC	CASSHWTANYYEQYF
TRBV12-3/TRBV12-4	few	TRBJ2-3	.	TGTGCCAGCAGGCCTACATCTAGCACAGATACGCAGTATTTT	CASRPTSSTDTQYF
TRBV7-9	many	TRBJ2-7	TRBD1	TGTGCCAGCAGCGTTAAAGGGACAGGAATATCCGAGCAGTACTTC	CASSVKGTGISEQYF
TRBV19	many	TRBJ1-5	.	TGTGCCAGTGCAAACCCGGGAGGAAATCAGCCCCAGCATTTT	CASANPGGNQPQHF
TRBV7-3	many	TRBJ2-1	TRBD2	TGTGCCAGCGGACTAGCGGGTGAGCAGTTCTTC	CASGLAGEQFF
TRBV28	many	TRBJ2-7	TRBD2	TGTGCCAGCAGGTCCGGGACTAGCCATTACTACGAGCAGTACTTC	CASRSGTSHYYEQYF
TRBV20-1	.	TRBJ1-5	.	TGCAGTGCCAAAAGGGGGGCAGGGACCAATCAGCCCCAGCATTTT	CSAKRGAGTNQPQHF
TRBV5-6	many	TRBJ2-7	.	TGTGCCAGCAGCTTGGGGGTCAGAACCTACGAGCAGTACTTC	CASSLGVRTYEQYF
TRBV12-3/TRBV12-4	many	TRBJ2-7	TRBD2	TGTGCCAGCAGTTCGCGGACTAGCGGGAGGCCCGAGCAGTACTTC	CASSSRTSGRPEQYF
TRBV5-6	many	TRBJ2-5	.	TGTGCCAGCAGCCCCAAACTCGTTCAAGAGACCCAGTACTTC	CASSPKLVQETQYF
TRBV2	many	TRBJ2-7	.	TGTGCCAGCACGGTGAGGACGGATATTGATGCTGGCGGGCAGTACTTC	CASTVRTDIDAGGQYF
TRBV7-2	many	TRBJ1-2	.	TGTGCCAGCAGCCCCCCCCGACTGGTATCCTATGGCTACACCTTC	CASSPPRLVSYGYTF